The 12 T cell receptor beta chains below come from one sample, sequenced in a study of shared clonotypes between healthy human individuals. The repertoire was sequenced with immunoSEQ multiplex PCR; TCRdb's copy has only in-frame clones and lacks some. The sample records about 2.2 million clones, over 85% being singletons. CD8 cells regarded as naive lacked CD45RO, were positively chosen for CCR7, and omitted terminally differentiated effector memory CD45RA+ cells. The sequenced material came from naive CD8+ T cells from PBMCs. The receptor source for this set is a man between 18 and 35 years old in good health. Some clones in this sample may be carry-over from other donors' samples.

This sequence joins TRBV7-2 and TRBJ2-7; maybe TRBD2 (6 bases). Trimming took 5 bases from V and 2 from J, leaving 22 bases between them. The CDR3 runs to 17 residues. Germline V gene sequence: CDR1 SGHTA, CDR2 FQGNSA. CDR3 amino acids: CASSPTSVYRKAYEQYF. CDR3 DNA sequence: TGTGCCAGCAGCCCGACTAGTGTTTATCGGAAGGCCTACGAGCAGTACTTC. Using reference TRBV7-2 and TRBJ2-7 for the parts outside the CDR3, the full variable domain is GAGVSQSPSNKVTEKGKDVELRCDPISGHTALYWYRQSLGQGLEFLIYFQGNSAPDKSGLPSDRFSAERTGGSVSTLTIQRTQQEDSAVYLCASSPTSVYRKAYEQYFGPGTRLTVT.

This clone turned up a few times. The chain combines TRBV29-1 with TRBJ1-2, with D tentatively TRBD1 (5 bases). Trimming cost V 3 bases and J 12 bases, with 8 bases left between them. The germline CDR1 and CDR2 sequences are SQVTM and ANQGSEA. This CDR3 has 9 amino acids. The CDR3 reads CSVDGGNTF. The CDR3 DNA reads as TGCAGCGTTGACGGGGGAAACACCTTC.

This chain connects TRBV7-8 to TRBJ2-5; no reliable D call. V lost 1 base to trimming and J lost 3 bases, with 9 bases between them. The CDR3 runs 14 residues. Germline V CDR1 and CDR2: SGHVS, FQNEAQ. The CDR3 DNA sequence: TGTGCCAGCAGCTTAGAGGTTCGGGAAGAGACCCAGTACTTC. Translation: CASSLEVREETQYF.

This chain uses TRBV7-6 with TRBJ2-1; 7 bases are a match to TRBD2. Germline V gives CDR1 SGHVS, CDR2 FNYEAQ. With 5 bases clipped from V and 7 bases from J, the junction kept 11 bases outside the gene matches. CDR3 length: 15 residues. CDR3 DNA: TGTGCCAGCAGCCGAGGACTAGACCCTATGAATGAGCAGTTCTTC. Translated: CASSRGLDPMNEQFF.

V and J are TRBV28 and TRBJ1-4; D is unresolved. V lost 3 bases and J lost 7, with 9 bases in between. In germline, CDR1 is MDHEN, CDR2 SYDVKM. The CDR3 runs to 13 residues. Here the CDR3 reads CASSFPTSEKLFF. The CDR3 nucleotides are TGTGCCAGCAGTTTCCCCACAAGTGAAAAACTGTTTTTT.

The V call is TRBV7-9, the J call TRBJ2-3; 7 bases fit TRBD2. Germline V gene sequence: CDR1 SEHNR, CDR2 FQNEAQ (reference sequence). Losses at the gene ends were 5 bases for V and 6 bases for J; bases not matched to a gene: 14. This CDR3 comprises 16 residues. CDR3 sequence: CASSPKNWGGSDTQYF. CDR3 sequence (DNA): TGTGCCAGCAGCCCCAAAAATTGGGGGGGGTCCGATACGCAGTATTTT.

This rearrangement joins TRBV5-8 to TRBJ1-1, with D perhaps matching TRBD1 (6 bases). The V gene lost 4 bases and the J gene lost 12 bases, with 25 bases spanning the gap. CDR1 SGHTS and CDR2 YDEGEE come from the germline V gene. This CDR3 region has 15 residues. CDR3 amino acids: CASSATNRDTQRPFF. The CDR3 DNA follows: TGTGCCAGCAGCGCGACTAACCGGGACACCCAGCGGCCTTTCTTT.

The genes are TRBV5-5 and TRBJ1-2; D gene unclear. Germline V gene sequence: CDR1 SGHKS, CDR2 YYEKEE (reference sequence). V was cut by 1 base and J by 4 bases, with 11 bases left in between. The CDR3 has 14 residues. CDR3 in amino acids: CASSLLQTSYGYTF. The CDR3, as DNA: TGTGCCAGCAGCTTGTTACAGACTAGCTATGGCTACACCTTC.

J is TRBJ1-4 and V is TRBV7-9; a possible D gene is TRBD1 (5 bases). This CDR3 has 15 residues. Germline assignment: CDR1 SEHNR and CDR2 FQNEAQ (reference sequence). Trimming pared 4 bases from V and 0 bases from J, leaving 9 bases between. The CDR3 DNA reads TGTGCCAGCAGCTCGAGACAGCCAACTAATGAAAAACTGTTTTTT. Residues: CASSSRQPTNEKLFF.

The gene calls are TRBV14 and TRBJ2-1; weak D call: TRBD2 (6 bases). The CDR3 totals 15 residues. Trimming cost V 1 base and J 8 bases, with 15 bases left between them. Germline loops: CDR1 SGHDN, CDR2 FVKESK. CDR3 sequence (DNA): TGTGCCAGCAGCCAAGGGGCGGGGAGAGTCTATGAGCAGTTCTTC. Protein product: CASSQGAGRVYEQFF. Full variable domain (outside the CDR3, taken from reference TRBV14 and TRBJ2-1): EAGVTQFPSHSVIEKGQTVTLRCDPISGHDNLYWYRRVMGKEIKFLLHFVKESKQDESGMPNNRFLAERTGGTYSTLKVQPAELEDSGVYFCASSQGAGRVYEQFFGPGTRLTVL.

Written as DNA, the CDR3 is TGCGCCAGCAGCTTAGTCCCGAACACCGGGGAGCTGTTTTTT. Its protein product is CASSLVPNTGELFF. The V gene is TRBV5-1, the J gene TRBJ2-2; D not certain. This CDR3 is 14 amino acids long. Germline V CDR1 and CDR2: SGHRS, YFSETQ. V lost 2 bases and J lost 0, with 5 bases in between.

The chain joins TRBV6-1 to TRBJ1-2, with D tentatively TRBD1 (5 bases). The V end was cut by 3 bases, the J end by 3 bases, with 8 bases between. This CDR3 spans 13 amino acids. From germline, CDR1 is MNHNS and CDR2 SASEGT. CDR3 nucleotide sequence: TGTGCCAGCAGTGACAACAGGTACTATGGCTACACCTTC. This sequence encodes CASSDNRYYGYTF.